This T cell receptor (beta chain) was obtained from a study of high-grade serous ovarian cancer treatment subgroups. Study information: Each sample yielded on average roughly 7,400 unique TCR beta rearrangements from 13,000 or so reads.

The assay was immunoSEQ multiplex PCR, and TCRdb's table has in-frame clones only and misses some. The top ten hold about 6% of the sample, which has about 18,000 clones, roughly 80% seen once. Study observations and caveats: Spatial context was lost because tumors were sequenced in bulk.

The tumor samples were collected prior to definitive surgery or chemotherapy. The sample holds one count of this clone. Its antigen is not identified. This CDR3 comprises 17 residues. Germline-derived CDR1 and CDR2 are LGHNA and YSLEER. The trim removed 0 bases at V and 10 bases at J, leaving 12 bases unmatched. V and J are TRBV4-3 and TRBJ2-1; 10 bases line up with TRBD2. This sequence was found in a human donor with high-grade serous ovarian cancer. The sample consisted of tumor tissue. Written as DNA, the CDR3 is TGCGCCAGCAGCCAAGACGGGGCCGGGACTAGCGCCTCCGAGCAGTTCTTC. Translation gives CASSQDGAGTSASEQFF.